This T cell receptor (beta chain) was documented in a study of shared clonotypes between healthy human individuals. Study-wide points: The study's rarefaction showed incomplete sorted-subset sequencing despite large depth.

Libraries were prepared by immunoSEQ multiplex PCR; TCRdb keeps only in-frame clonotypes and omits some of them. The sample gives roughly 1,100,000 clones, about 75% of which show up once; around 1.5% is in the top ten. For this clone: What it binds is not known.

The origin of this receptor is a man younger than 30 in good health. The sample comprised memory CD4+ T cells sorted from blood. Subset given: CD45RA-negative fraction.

CDR3 sequence: CASSSGASGHQETQYF. In DNA form, the CDR3 reads TGTGCCAGCAGCTCCGGGGCTAGCGGGCACCAAGAGACCCAGTACTTC. V usage is TRBV11-2 and J usage is TRBJ2-5, with 8 bases that match TRBD2. This CDR3 has 16 amino acids. Germline values: CDR1 SGHAT, CDR2 FQNNGV. J gave up 0 bases and V 4 bases, and 7 bases lay outside the gene matches.